The rows below give T cell receptor beta chains drawn from one sample of a study of blood T cells in healthy people across ages. TCRdb re-derived calls from the 5' RACE reads in MiXCR, one entry per CDR3 protein. The sample has 700,000 or so distinct CDR3 sequences, roughly 41% seen once. What was sequenced was blood. These receptors came from a man older than 75 in good health. Each CDR3 is given with its conserved first and last residue. The D gene is left open where the match is weak. Expanded clones get a size class; other rows say once, few or many, or leave the size out.

TGCGCCAGCAGCTTGGGAGGCGAGGGACTAGCGGCCCCCCACCGAAGCACAGATACGCAGTATTTT	CASSLGGEGLAAPHRSTDTQYF	.	TRBV5-1	TRBJ2-3	TRBD2
TGTGCCAGCAGGTTAGCGGGGGAGATCCAAGAGACCCAGTACTTC	CASRLAGEIQETQYF	few	TRBV3-1	TRBJ2-5	TRBD2
TGTGCCAGCACCGAGGGGGTTCTGCTGCTGGAGCAGTACTTC	CASTEGVLLLEQYF	.	TRBV2	TRBJ2-7	.
TGTGCCAGCAGCGCTCTACAGGGGTACCAAGAAAAACTGTTTTTT	CASSALQGYQEKLFF	.	TRBV9	TRBJ1-4	TRBD1
TGTGCCAGCAGTTACCCCATCGGGGAGCTGTTTTTT	CASSYPIGELFF	.	TRBV6-2/TRBV6-3	TRBJ2-2	.
TGCAGTGCTAGAGATCCACGAGGGCTGGAGAGAACCTACGAGCAGTACTTC	CSARDPRGLERTYEQYF	few	TRBV20-1	TRBJ2-7	.
TGTGCCATCAGTGAGGGGGACAGGGGGCGTTACGAGCAGTACTTC	CAISEGDRGRYEQYF	.	TRBV10-3	TRBJ2-7	TRBD1
TGTGCCAGCAGCTTAGCCCCGGACAGGGAGAACACCATATATTTT	CASSLAPDRENTIYF	.	TRBV7-2	TRBJ1-3	TRBD1
TGTGCCAGCAACGCGGGAGGGCGGTATTGGGATGAGCAGTACTTC	CASNAGGRYWDEQYF	.	TRBV6-2/TRBV6-3	TRBJ2-7	TRBD2
TGTGCCTGGAGTCGGGGGTACAATGAGCAGTTCTTC	CAWSRGYNEQFF	.	TRBV30	TRBJ2-1	.
TGTGCCAGCCATTCGACAGGGATGACCAAAAACATTCAGTACTTC	CASHSTGMTKNIQYF	few	TRBV28	TRBJ2-4	TRBD1
TGTGCCAGCAGCTTAACGGGCCTAGCCGATGAGCAGTTCTTC	CASSLTGLADEQFF	.	TRBV11-3	TRBJ2-1	.
TGCGCCAGCAGCCAAGCTTTGGGGGCCGGGTCTCAGAGCAGTGGCTACACCTTC	CASSQALGAGSQSSGYTF	.	TRBV4-1	TRBJ1-2	.
TGTGCCAGCAGTTACGGGCGGGACGGGTCACCCCTCCACTTT	CASSYGRDGSPLHF	.	TRBV6-5	TRBJ1-6	.
TGCAGTGCTACACCTCGGGGCAGGGGGCATCAGCCCCAGCATTTT	CSATPRGRGHQPQHF	.	TRBV20-1	TRBJ1-5	TRBD1
TGCAGCGTTGATCGGGGACAGAGCACAGATACGCAGTATTTT	CSVDRGQSTDTQYF	.	TRBV29-1	TRBJ2-3	TRBD1
TGTGCCAGCAGCCTTAGCGGGAGGGCATATTCCTACAATGAGCAGTTCTTC	CASSLSGRAYSYNEQFF	many	TRBV7-9	TRBJ2-1	TRBD2
TGCAGTGCCGTAATGGGGGGGAGTTCACCCCTCCACTTT	CSAVMGGSSPLHF	.	TRBV20-1	TRBJ1-6	.
TGTGCCAGCAGTGGAGGGGCAGGAAACATTCAGTACTTC	CASSGGAGNIQYF	.	TRBV7-2	TRBJ2-4	.
TGTGCCAGCTCACCGACGACAGGGAACACTGAAGCTTTCTTT	CASSPTTGNTEAFF	.	TRBV18	TRBJ1-1	.
TGTGCCAGCAGCTTACTGGCGCAGGGAAATTCACCCCTCCACTTT	CASSLLAQGNSPLHF	few	TRBV7-8	TRBJ1-6	.
TGCAGTGCTAGAGTCCGACTAGCGGGAGCGGGTGAGCAGTTCTTC	CSARVRLAGAGEQFF	.	TRBV20-1	TRBJ2-1	TRBD2
TGTGCCACCAGGGGTCCCGGGACAGGGTTCGGGGCCAACGTCCTGACTTTC	CATRGPGTGFGANVLTF	.	TRBV24-1	TRBJ2-6	TRBD1
TGTGCCAGCTCACCAGGGGGTGGGACCTACGAGCAGTACTTC	CASSPGGGTYEQYF	many	TRBV18	TRBJ2-7	.
TGTGCCAGCAGCCGGGGGACTAGCGGCCCAGATACGCAGTATTTT	CASSRGTSGPDTQYF	few	TRBV4-2	TRBJ2-3	TRBD2
TGCGCCAGCAGCTGGGGACAGGGGCAATTTAACTATGGCTACACCTTC	CASSWGQGQFNYGYTF	.	TRBV5-1	TRBJ1-2	TRBD1